These T cell receptor beta chains were read from a single sample in a study of T cells in Graves' hyperthyroidism and ophthalmopathy. TCRdb redid the calling of the multiplex PCR reads with MiXCR, one entry per CDR3 protein. The sample contains around 380,000 distinct CDR3 sequences, roughly 13% of which appear only once. The sequenced sample consisted of blood. The receptors derive from a man younger than 40 with Graves' hyperthyroidism that later progressed to Graves' ophthalmopathy. The CDR3 runs from the conserved cysteine through the conserved F or W. D genes are given only for firm matches. Not all rows give a size; the values are once, few, many and, for expanded clones, a class.

TRBJ2-1 many TRBV28 TRBD2 CASSSTSGGAHEQFF TGTGCCAGCAGTTCTACTAGCGGGGGGGCCCATGAGCAGTTCTTC
TRBJ2-2 . TRBV5-1 TRBD2 CASSPRGGRTGELFF TGCGCCAGCAGCCCTCGGGGGGGCCGCACCGGGGAGCTGTTTTTT
TRBJ2-7 few TRBV4-1 TRBD1 CASSHRQGAYEQYF TGCGCCAGCAGCCACCGTCAGGGGGCCTACGAGCAGTACTTC
TRBJ2-1 many TRBV12-3/TRBV12-4 TRBD1 CASSRTGLHEQFF TGTGCCAGCAGTAGGACAGGGTTACATGAGCAGTTCTTC
TRBJ2-7 . TRBV7-6 TRBD1 CASSLGGQGISYEQYF TGTGCCAGCAGCTTAGGAGGACAGGGTATTTCCTACGAGCAGTACTTC
TRBJ1-2 few TRBV27 TRBD1 CASSTWTGRDYGYTF TGTGCCAGCAGTACCTGGACAGGGAGGGACTATGGCTACACCTTC
TRBJ1-2 . TRBV5-1 . CASSLTSTGFTYGYTF TGCGCCAGCAGCTTAACCTCGACAGGATTTACCTATGGCTACACCTTC
TRBJ1-3 . TRBV12-3/TRBV12-4 . CASSLQGRNTIYF TGTGCCAGCAGTTTACAGGGCCGAAACACCATATATTTT
TRBJ1-5 . TRBV2 . CASSEGTAFQPQHF TGTGCCAGCAGTGAGGGGACCGCTTTTCAGCCCCAGCATTTT
TRBJ2-7 many TRBV20-1 . CSASGGTYEQYF TGCAGTGCTAGCGGGGGCACCTACGAGCAGTACTTC
TRBJ1-6 . TRBV5-1 TRBD1 CASSPETGSSPLHF TGCGCCAGCAGCCCTGAGACAGGGAGTTCACCCCTCCACTTT
TRBJ2-5 once TRBV5-1 . CASSLGVFRETQYF TGCGCCAGCAGCTTGGGGGTGTTCCGAGAGACCCAGTACTTC
TRBJ1-2 many TRBV28 . CASSFIRINYGYTF TGTGCCAGCAGTTTCATTCGAATTAACTATGGCTACACCTTC
TRBJ2-1 few TRBV4-1 . CASSQDRGRQLEQFF TGCGCCAGCAGCCAAGATCGGGGACGCCAGCTCGAGCAGTTCTTC
TRBJ2-7 many TRBV7-6 TRBD2 CASSLATGGEQYF TGTGCCAGCAGCTTAGCGACCGGGGGGGAGCAGTACTTC
TRBJ1-2 few TRBV5-5 . CASSLDPGARYGYTF TGTGCCAGCAGCTTAGATCCGGGGGCGAGGTATGGCTACACCTTC
TRBJ2-7 few TRBV5-6 . CASSYGTVFSVGQYF TGTGCCAGCAGCTACGGTACGGTATTCTCTGTCGGGCAGTACTTC
TRBJ2-7 many TRBV12-3/TRBV12-4 TRBD1 CASSRRQGIHEQYF TGTGCCAGCAGCCGGAGACAGGGAATCCACGAGCAGTACTTC
TRBJ2-3 . TRBV15 TRBD1 CATSRGQGWTDTQYF TGTGCCACCAGCAGAGGACAGGGATGGACAGATACGCAGTATTTT
TRBJ1-2 few TRBV9 . CASRGGRDYGYTF TGTGCCAGCAGAGGAGGCAGGGACTATGGCTACACCTTC
TRBJ1-2 . TRBV27 TRBD1 CASSPRQGRKNYGYTF TGTGCCAGCAGTCCCAGACAGGGAAGGAAGAACTATGGCTACACCTTC
TRBJ1-5 . TRBV29-1 . CSARERWDQPQHF TGCAGCGCCCGAGAACGGTGGGATCAGCCCCAGCATTTT
TRBJ1-5 . TRBV30 . CARPSHYSNQPQHF TGTGCCCGCCCAAGCCATTATAGCAATCAGCCCCAGCATTTT
TRBJ2-5 many TRBV30 TRBD1 CAWSVSGQGQYF TGTGCCTGGAGTGTTTCGGGACAGGGCCAGTACTTC
TRBJ2-1 few TRBV10-3 . CAISQGGGNEQFF TGTGCCATCAGTCAGGGGGGCGGCAATGAGCAGTTCTTC
TRBJ1-2 few TRBV6-1 TRBD1 CASCWDSFSNYGYTF TGTGCCAGCTGTTGGGACAGCTTCTCTAACTATGGCTACACCTTC
TRBJ2-1 many TRBV7-2 . CASSLVNSAEQFF TGTGCCAGCAGCTTAGTTAACTCTGCTGAGCAGTTCTTC
TRBJ2-7 many TRBV3-1 . CASSQDQPNSYEQYF TGTGCCAGCAGCCAAGATCAACCAAACTCCTACGAGCAGTACTTC
TRBJ1-5 many TRBV7-9 . CASSFGFHRERQPQHF TGTGCCAGCAGCTTTGGGTTTCACAGGGAGCGTCAGCCCCAGCATTTT
TRBJ2-2 many TRBV6-2/TRBV6-3 . CASSHYGPNTGELFF TGTGCCAGCAGTCATTACGGGCCTAACACCGGGGAGCTGTTTTTT
TRBJ2-7 many TRBV6-5 . CASSYSLGGEQYF TGTGCCAGCAGTTACTCGTTAGGGGGCGAGCAGTACTTC
TRBJ1-5 many TRBV6-1 TRBD1 CASSATGTNQPQHF TGTGCCAGCAGCGCGACAGGGACTAATCAGCCCCAGCATTTT
TRBJ2-7 . TRBV6-2/TRBV6-3 . CASTAASYEQYF TGTGCCAGCACCGCAGCCTCCTACGAGCAGTACTTC
TRBJ2-3 . TRBV2 . CASGRAENADTQYF TGTGCCAGCGGTCGGGCGGAGAACGCAGATACGCAGTATTTT
TRBJ1-1 . TRBV5-8 . CASGLAPGGSVGHTEAFF TGTGCCAGCGGCTTGGCCCCAGGAGGTTCGGTGGGACACACTGAAGCTTTCTTT
TRBJ1-4 many TRBV6-5 TRBD1 CASSYLRGPHNEKLFF TGTGCCAGCAGTTACCTGAGGGGGCCCCATAATGAAAAACTGTTTTTT
TRBJ2-3 few TRBV6-1 TRBD1 CASSDHPQGSSTDTQYF TGTGCCAGCAGTGACCACCCACAGGGGTCCAGCACAGATACGCAGTATTTT
TRBJ2-5 . TRBV2 . CASSGGTAKETQYF TGTGCCAGCAGTGGCGGGACAGCTAAAGAGACCCAGTACTTC
TRBJ1-1 many TRBV5-1 . CASSLEGGRTTEAFF TGCGCCAGCAGCTTGGAAGGGGGTAGGACCACTGAAGCTTTCTTT
TRBJ1-1 many TRBV10-3 . CAISDQGVGTEAFF TGTGCCATCAGTGATCAGGGCGTGGGGACTGAAGCTTTCTTT
TRBJ1-6 many TRBV6-5 . CASSYSGGGNSPLHF TGTGCCAGCAGTTACTCGGGGGGCGGTAATTCACCCCTCCACTTT
TRBJ1-4 . TRBV28 . CASSQEATRKLFF TGTGCCAGCTCCCAGGAGGCCACGAGGAAACTGTTTTTT
TRBJ1-1 few TRBV5-6 . CASSFWSNPNTEAFF TGTGCCAGCAGTTTCTGGTCCAACCCGAACACTGAAGCTTTCTTT
TRBJ1-6 . TRBV9 . CASSVGPIRSYNSPLHF TGTGCCAGCAGCGTAGGTCCGATCCGCTCCTATAATTCACCCCTCCACTTT
TRBJ2-3 . TRBV9 TRBD2 CASSVGQLADFTDTQYF TGTGCCAGCAGCGTAGGCCAACTAGCGGATTTCACAGATACGCAGTATTTT
TRBJ2-5 many TRBV7-3 TRBD1 CASSIGQGTARPLYF TGTGCCAGCAGCATCGGACAGGGAACGGCTCGGCCCCTGTACTTC
TRBJ2-3 . TRBV15 TRBD1 CATSYGQGMDTQYF TGTGCCACCAGCTACGGACAGGGAATGGATACGCAGTATTTT
TRBJ2-1 many TRBV27 . CASSSPRGPYNEQFF TGTGCCAGCAGTTCCCCTAGAGGGCCCTACAATGAGCAGTTCTTC